This T cell receptor beta chain was obtained from a study of blood T cell repertoires in COVID-19. In the study overall: Sites in the United States, Italy and Spain provided acute and convalescent COVID-19 samples. From T cells, B-cell-depleted T cells, or PBMCs came the material, which was cDNA or gDNA.

This clone was observed a handful of times. This same CDR3 is encoded by further DNA sequences in the sample. Methods used by the authors: Nucleated cell counts were estimated from reference gene primer amplification. The assay was immunoSEQ multiplex PCR, and TCRdb's table has in-frame clones only and misses some. Clone size and the V and J calls come from that table; the DNA yielded D and trimming. The sample includes about 140,000 clones, around three quarters of them seen just once. J was trimmed by 5 bases and V by 1 base; bases with no gene match: 5. This CDR3 comprises 17 residues. Germline values: CDR1 SGHAT, CDR2 FQNNGV.

This TCR came from a middle-aged man with active or convalescent COVID-19. This chain joins TRBV11-2 and TRBJ2-5, with 15 nucleotides matching TRBD2. Input material: peripheral blood. CDR3 sequence: CASSLGTSGRAVETQYF. CDR3 DNA: TGTGCCAGCAGCTTAGGGACTAGCGGGAGGGCCGTGGAGACCCAGTACTTC.